A single sample is the source of the 23 T cell receptor beta chains below, sequenced in a study of CD8+ T cells in alopecia areata. Indicated treatment: oral pan-JAK inhibitor, 5-10 mg twice daily. In each case, RNA was isolated and then reverse transcribed into cDNA as the sequencing template. Some clones are missing from TCRdb's copy, which holds only in-frame ones; the method was immunoSEQ multiplex PCR. The data hold around 190,000 clones, with 60% observed a single time. The source material was CD4+ T cells sorted from blood, sampled at week 24, from a patient treated with tofacitinib. All receptors come from a human donor with alopecia areata.

The chain couples TRBV7-2 to TRBJ1-2, with TRBD1 identical over 12 bases. Germline CDR1 and CDR2: SGHTA and FQGNSA. Trimming cost V 5 bases and J 4 bases; bases outside gene matches: 2. The CDR3 has 14 amino acids. The CDR3 loop reads CASSRDRGLYGYTF. The CDR3 coding sequence is TGTGCCAGCAGCCGGGACAGGGGGCTCTATGGCTACACCTTC. Using reference TRBV7-2 and TRBJ1-2 for the parts outside the CDR3, the full variable domain is GAGVSQSPSNKVTEKGKDVELRCDPISGHTALYWYRQSLGQGLEFLIYFQGNSAPDKSGLPSDRFSAERTGGSVSTLTIQRTQQEDSAVYLCASSRDRGLYGYTFGSGTRLTVV.

This clone is a singleton in its sample. The rearrangement uses TRBV7-8 and TRBJ1-1; D gene unclear. This CDR3 is 13 amino acids long. Trimming pared 5 bases from V and 0 bases from J, leaving 7 bases between. Germline CDR1 reads SGHVS; CDR2 reads FQNEAQ. CDR3 bases: TGTGCCAGCAGCCAGAACATGAACACTGAAGCTTTCTTT. The encoded protein is CASSQNMNTEAFF.

The rearrangement uses TRBV15 and TRBJ1-2, with 9 bases identical to TRBD1. CDR3 size: 16 residues. With 1 base clipped from V and 8 bases from J, the junction kept 11 bases outside the gene matches. Looked up from germline, CDR1 is LNHNV and CDR2 is YYDKDF (reference sequence). CDR3 amino acids: CATSRGDTGGSSGYTF. In DNA, the CDR3 is TGTGCCACCAGCAGAGGAGATACAGGGGGCAGCTCGGGCTACACCTTC.

The V gene is TRBV15, the J gene TRBJ1-2; tentatively, D is TRBD1 (5 bases). The CDR3 is 13 amino acids. V was clipped by 5 bases and J by 8 bases, with 15 bases between them. In germline, CDR1 is LNHNV, CDR2 YYDKDF (reference sequence). DNA of the CDR3: TGTGCCACCAGCGGCGGCAGGGCGGCGGGCTACACCTTC. Translation: CATSGGRAAGYTF. The full variable domain, rest sourced from reference TRBV15 and TRBJ1-2, is DAMVIQNPRYQVTQFGKPVTLSCSQTLNHNVMYWYQQKSSQAPKLLFHYYDKDFNNEADTPDNFQSRRPNTSFCFLDIRSPGLGDTAMYLCATSGGRAAGYTFGSGTRLTVV.

In this sample, this clone turned up once. The chain uses TRBV7-2 and TRBJ2-4; maybe TRBD1 (5 bases). Trimming removed 0 bases at V and 7 bases at J, with 10 bases between. Germline assignment: CDR1 SGHTA and CDR2 FQGNSA. The CDR3 has 14 residues. In nucleotides, the CDR3 is TGTGCCAGCAGCTTAGCCCGACAGAAGAACATTCAGTACTTC. It is translated as CASSLARQKNIQYF.

The chain combines TRBV9 with TRBJ2-7; 10 positions match TRBD2. CDR1 and CDR2 from the germline V gene are SGDLS and YYNGEE. J gave up 4 bases and V 3 bases, and 7 bases lay outside the gene matches. The CDR3 is 15 amino acids. The CDR3 loop is CASSAAPGLAYEQYF. CDR3 coding DNA: TGTGCCAGCAGCGCCGCACCGGGACTAGCGTACGAGCAGTACTTC.

V is TRBV30 and J is TRBJ1-1, with D uncertain. V was pared by 0 bases and J by 3 bases, with 11 bases between. The V gene's germline CDR1 is GTSNPN and CDR2 SVGIG (reference sequence). The CDR3 contains 14 residues. The CDR3 DNA follows: TGTGCCTGGAGTGTCGAGGGTTGGGACACTGAAGCTTTCTTT. Translating gives CAWSVEGWDTEAFF.

This clone was seen once. This chain links TRBV5-6 with TRBJ1-2; D gene uncertain. Looked up from germline, CDR1 is SGHDT and CDR2 is YYEEEE. This CDR3 has 15 residues. With 5 bases removed from V and 8 bases from J, the gap between germline ends came to 22 bases. The CDR3 sequence: CASSPTWSGTGGYTF. CDR3 in DNA: TGTGCCAGCAGTCCGACCTGGTCCGGAACGGGCGGCTACACCTTC.

This clone was found many times. The V call is TRBV6-1, the J call TRBJ1-5; 8 nucleotides align to TRBD1. The germline V gene encodes CDR1 MNHNS and CDR2 SASEGT. V lost 4 bases to trimming and J lost 2 bases; unmatched junction nucleotides: 4. The CDR3 contains 15 residues. The CDR3: CASSAKTGGNQPQHF. DNA of the CDR3: TGTGCCAGCAGTGCCAAGACAGGGGGCAATCAGCCCCAGCATTTT.

CDR3 coding DNA: TGTGCCAGCAGTGAAGGGCAGGGGAACGAAAAACTGTTTTTT. As protein: CASSEGQGNEKLFF. The genes are TRBV6-1 and TRBJ1-4, with a possible D match to TRBD1 (6 bases). Germline V gene data show CDR1 as MNHNS and CDR2 as SASEGT. There are 14 residues in the CDR3. V was shortened by 1 base and J by 8 bases, with 11 bases between the two germline ends.

This sequence joins TRBV7-2 and TRBJ2-7; perhaps D is TRBD1 or TRBD2 (5 bases each). From germline, CDR1 is SGHTA and CDR2 FQGNSA. Trimming stripped 5 bases from V and 3 bases from J, with 17 bases between. CDR3 length: 15 residues. CDR3 DNA sequence: TGTGCCAGCAGCCGAACCGGGACGGCGATCTACGAGCAGTACTTC. This gives the protein CASSRTGTAIYEQYF.

The chain combines TRBV30 with TRBJ2-3; no reliable D call. The V gene's germline CDR1 is GTSNPN and CDR2 SVGIG (reference sequence). The CDR3 covers 13 residues. The V end lost 2 bases, the J end lost 0 bases, and 6 bases lay between the germline ends. CDR3: CAWSLLSTDTQYF. Written as DNA, the CDR3 is TGTGCCTGGAGTCTTCTGAGCACAGATACGCAGTATTTT.

The gene calls are TRBV29-1 and TRBJ2-7, with D perhaps matching TRBD1 or TRBD2 (5 bases each). Between the trimmed V and J ends, which lost 5 bases and 6 bases, there was a span of 17 bases. The germline CDR1 and CDR2 sequences are SQVTM and ANQGSEA. The CDR3 runs to 13 residues. The CDR3 protein is CSVRVRDPGEQYF. DNA of the CDR3: TGCAGCGTTAGGGTCCGGGACCCGGGCGAGCAGTACTTC.

This clone was recorded a few times. V and J are TRBV5-4 and TRBJ2-3; 8 positions agree with TRBD2. Germline-derived CDR1 and CDR2 are SGHNT and YYREEE (reference sequence). This CDR3 comprises 15 residues. Germline trimming cut 1 base from V and 1 base from J; bases unmatched to any gene: 2. CDR3 bases: TGTGCCAGCAGCTTGATACTAGCGGGCACAGATACGCAGTATTTT. Protein sequence: CASSLILAGTDTQYF.

The gene calls are TRBV11-2 and TRBJ2-7; TRBD1 might be the D (5 bases). The CDR3 extends over 13 amino acids. V lost 5 bases, J lost 4 bases, and 12 bases lay in between. The germline CDR1 and CDR2 sequences are SGHAT and FQNNGV. The CDR3 reads CASSTDIDYEQYF. The CDR3 DNA reads as TGTGCCAGCAGCACGGACATAGATTACGAGCAGTACTTC.

This chain joins TRBV7-2 and TRBJ1-2; D gene ambiguous. Germline CDR1 SGHTA, CDR2 FQGNSA. Trimming cost V 6 bases and J 1 base, with 9 bases left between them. This CDR3 contains 13 residues. The DNA of the CDR3 is TGTGCCAGCAGTTTCGGGGATAACTATGGCTACACCTTC. The encoded protein is CASSFGDNYGYTF.

The V and J genes are TRBV28 and TRBJ1-1; D is perhaps TRBD1 (6 bases). Germline lookup yields CDR1 MDHEN and CDR2 SYDVKM. This CDR3 region has 15 residues. Trimming pared 6 bases from V and 6 bases from J, leaving 20 bases between. CDR3 loop: CASRHSSGRGPEAFF. Written as DNA, the CDR3 is TGTGCCAGCAGACACAGCTCGGGACGGGGGCCTGAAGCTTTCTTT.

The chain carries TRBV4-3 and TRBJ1-1; TRBD1 is a possible D gene (6 bases). Germline CDR1 is LGHNA and CDR2 is YSLEER. The V end lost 4 bases, the J end lost 1 base, and 13 bases lay between the germline ends. This CDR3 comprises 15 residues. CDR3 coding DNA: TGCGCCAGCAGCCGGGCCCCGGACAGGAACACTGAAGCTTTCTTT. Translating gives CASSRAPDRNTEAFF.

This clone has only a few counts. The genes are TRBV5-1 and TRBJ1-1, with TRBD1 as a possible D gene (5 bases). This CDR3 has 13 residues. The germline gives CDR1 SGHRS, CDR2 YFSETQ. The V end lost 4 bases, the J end lost 0 bases, and 7 bases lay between the germline ends. CDR3 sequence reads: CASSKGVNTEAFF. Here the CDR3 DNA reads TGCGCCAGCAGCAAAGGGGTGAACACTGAAGCTTTCTTT.

The rearrangement uses TRBV4-2 and TRBJ2-5; TRBD2 aligns across 14 bases. The germline gives CDR1 LGHNA, CDR2 YNFKEQ. The CDR3 extends over 17 amino acids. The V gene end was trimmed by 4 bases and the J gene end by 1 base; junction bases not matched to a gene: 5. CDR3 nucleotides: TGTGCCAGCAGCCCAGGACTAGCGGGGGGCCGCCAAGAGACCCAGTACTTC. It encodes CASSPGLAGGRQETQYF.

The V call is TRBV6-5, the J call TRBJ2-1; D might be TRBD1 (6 bases). This CDR3 is 12 amino acids long. Trimming stripped 0 bases from V and 10 bases from J, with 7 bases between. Germline V gene data show CDR1 as MNHEY and CDR2 as SVGAGI. The CDR3 DNA sequence: TGTGCCAGCAGTTACTCCGGGACAGAGCAGTTCTTC. Translation gives CASSYSGTEQFF.

There are a few counts of this clone. This chain joins TRBV7-2 and TRBJ2-7; unclear D gene. The CDR3 totals 12 residues. Germline V gene sequence: CDR1 SGHTA, CDR2 FQGNSA. With 1 base removed from V and 3 bases from J, the gap between germline ends came to 4 bases. CDR3 sequence (DNA): TGTGCCAGCAGCTTAGTGGGCTACGAGCAGTACTTC. The encoded protein is CASSLVGYEQYF.

The chain combines TRBV7-2 with TRBJ1-2; 7 bases are shared with TRBD1. The CDR3 runs to 14 residues. The ends lost 5 bases at V and 8 bases at J; junction bases unmatched: 11. CDR1 is SGHTA and CDR2 is FQGNSA in the germline V gene. Here the CDR3 reads CASSTGTAAGGYTF. The CDR3 nucleotides are TGTGCCAGCAGCACAGGGACAGCAGCGGGGGGCTACACCTTC.